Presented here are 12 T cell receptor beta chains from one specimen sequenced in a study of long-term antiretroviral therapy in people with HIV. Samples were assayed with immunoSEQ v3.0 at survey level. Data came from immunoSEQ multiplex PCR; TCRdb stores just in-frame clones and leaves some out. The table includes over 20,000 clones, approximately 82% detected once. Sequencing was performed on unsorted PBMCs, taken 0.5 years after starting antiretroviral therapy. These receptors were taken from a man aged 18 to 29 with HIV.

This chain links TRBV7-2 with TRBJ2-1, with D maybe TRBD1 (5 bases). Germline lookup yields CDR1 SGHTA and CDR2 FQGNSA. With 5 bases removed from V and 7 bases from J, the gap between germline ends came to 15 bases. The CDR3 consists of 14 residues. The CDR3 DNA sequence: TGTGCCAGCAGCCCGACAGCCGTGAAGAATGAGCAGTTCTTC. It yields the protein CASSPTAVKNEQFF.

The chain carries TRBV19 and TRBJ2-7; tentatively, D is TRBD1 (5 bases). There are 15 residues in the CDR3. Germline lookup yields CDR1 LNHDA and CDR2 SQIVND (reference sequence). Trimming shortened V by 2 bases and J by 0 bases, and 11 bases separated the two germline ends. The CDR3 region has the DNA TGTGCCAGTAGTATAAGACAAAGGGGCTCCTACGAGCAGTACTTC. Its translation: CASSIRQRGSYEQYF.

The DNA of the CDR3 is TGTGCCAGCAGCTTCGGGAACGGGGTCAGCTCCTACGAGCAGTACTTC. Its translation is CASSFGNGVSSYEQYF. The gene calls are TRBV5-4 and TRBJ2-7; TRBD2 might be the D (5 bases). This CDR3 region has 16 residues. CDR1 and CDR2 from the germline V gene are SGHNT and YYREEE (reference sequence). The germline V and J ends were trimmed by 2 bases and 0 bases, with 15 bases remaining between them.

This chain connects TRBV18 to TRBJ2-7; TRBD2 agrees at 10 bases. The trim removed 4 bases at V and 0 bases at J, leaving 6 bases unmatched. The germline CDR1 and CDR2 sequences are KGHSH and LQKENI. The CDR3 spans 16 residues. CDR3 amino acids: CASSLEGLANSYEQYF. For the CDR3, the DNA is TGTGCCAGCTCACTAGAGGGACTAGCGAACTCCTACGAGCAGTACTTC.

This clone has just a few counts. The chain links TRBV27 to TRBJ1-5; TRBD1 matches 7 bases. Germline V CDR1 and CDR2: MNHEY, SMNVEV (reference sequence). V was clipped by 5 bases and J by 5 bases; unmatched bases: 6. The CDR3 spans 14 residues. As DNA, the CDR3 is TGTGCCAGCAGTATAGACAGGGCGGATCAGCCCCAGCATTTT. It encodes CASSIDRADQPQHF.

The CDR3 sequence: CASSLDRAGSPLHF. CDR3 sequence (DNA): TGCGCCAGCAGCTTGGACAGGGCGGGTTCACCCCTCCACTTT. This chain links TRBV5-1 with TRBJ1-6; a weak D match, TRBD1 (6 bases). The CDR3 totals 14 residues. The V gene's germline CDR1 is SGHRS and CDR2 YFSETQ. V lost 0 bases and J 9 bases, leaving 10 bases between the germline ends.

The CDR3 spells CASSNMGTHEQYF. For the CDR3, the DNA is TGTGCCAGCAGTAATATGGGGACCCACGAGCAGTACTTC. The chain links TRBV11-1 to TRBJ2-7; D is possibly TRBD1 or TRBD2 (5 bases each). The CDR3 is made up of 13 amino acids. Germline V CDR1 and CDR2: SGHAT, FQDESV (reference sequence). Trimming stripped 6 bases from V and 5 bases from J, with 14 bases between. The complete variable domain, with remaining parts taken from reference TRBV11-1 and TRBJ2-7, reads EAEVAQSPRYKITEKSQAVAFWCDPISGHATLYWYRQILGQGPELLVQFQDESVVDDSQLPKDRFSAERLKGVDSTLKIQPAELGDSAMYLCASSNMGTHEQYFGPGTRLTVT.

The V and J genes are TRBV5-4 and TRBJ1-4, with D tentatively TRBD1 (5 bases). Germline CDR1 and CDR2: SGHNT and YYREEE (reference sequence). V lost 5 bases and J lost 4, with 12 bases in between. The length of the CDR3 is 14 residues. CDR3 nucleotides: TGTGCCAGCAGTCAGGGATCCCTTAATGAAAAACTGTTTTTT. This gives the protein CASSQGSLNEKLFF.

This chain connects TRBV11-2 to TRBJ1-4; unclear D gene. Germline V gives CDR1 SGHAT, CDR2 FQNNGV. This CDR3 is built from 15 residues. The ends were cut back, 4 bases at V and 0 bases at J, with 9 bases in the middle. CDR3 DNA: TGTGCCAGCAGCTACCGACCTGCAACTAATGAAAAACTGTTTTTT. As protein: CASSYRPATNEKLFF.

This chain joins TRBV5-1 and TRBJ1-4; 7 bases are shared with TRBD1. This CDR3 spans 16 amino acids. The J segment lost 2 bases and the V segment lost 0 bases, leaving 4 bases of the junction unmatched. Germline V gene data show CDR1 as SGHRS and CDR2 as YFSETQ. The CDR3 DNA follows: TGCGCCAGCAGCTTGGTCTTGGGACAGACTAATGAAAAACTGTTTTTT. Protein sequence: CASSLVLGQTNEKLFF.

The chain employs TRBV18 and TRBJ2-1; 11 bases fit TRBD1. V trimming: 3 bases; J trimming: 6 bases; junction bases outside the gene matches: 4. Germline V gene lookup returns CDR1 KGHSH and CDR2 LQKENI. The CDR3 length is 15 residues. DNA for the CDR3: TGTGCCAGCTCACCTACCGGGACAGGGGGCAATGAGCAGTTCTTC. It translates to CASSPTGTGGNEQFF.

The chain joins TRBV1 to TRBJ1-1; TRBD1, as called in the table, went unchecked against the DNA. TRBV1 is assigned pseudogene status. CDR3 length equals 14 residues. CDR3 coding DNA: TGCACCAGCAGCCAAGTCATATGCAGGGTTGAAGCTTTCTTT. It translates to CTSSQVICRVEAFF.